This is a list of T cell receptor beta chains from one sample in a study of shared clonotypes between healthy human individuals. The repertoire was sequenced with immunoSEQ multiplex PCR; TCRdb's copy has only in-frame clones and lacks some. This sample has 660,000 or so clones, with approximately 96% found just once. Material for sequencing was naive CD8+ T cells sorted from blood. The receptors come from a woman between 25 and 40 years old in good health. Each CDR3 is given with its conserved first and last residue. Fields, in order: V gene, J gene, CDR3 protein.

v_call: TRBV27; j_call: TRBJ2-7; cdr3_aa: CASSFVGEGREQYF
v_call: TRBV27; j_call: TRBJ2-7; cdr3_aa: CASSPDRGGYEQYF
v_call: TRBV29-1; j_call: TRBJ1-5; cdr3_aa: CSVCLGSNQPQHF
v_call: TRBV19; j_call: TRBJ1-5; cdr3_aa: CASSMFRESNQPQHF
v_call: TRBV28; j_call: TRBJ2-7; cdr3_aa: CASSLGTGSSYEQYF
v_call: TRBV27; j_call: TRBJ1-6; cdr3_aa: CASSLSPNSPLHF
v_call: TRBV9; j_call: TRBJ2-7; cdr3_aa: CASSVGTSAAYEQYF
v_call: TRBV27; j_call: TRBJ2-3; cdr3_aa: CASSLGGVPDTQYF
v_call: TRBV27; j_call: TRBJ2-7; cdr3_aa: CASSTGQTYEQYF
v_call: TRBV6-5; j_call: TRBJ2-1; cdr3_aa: CASSHFEAWGTEQFF
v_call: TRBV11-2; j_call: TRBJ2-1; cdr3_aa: CASSPSGASIEQFF
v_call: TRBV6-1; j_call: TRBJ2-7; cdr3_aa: CASSVVRSGSTYEQYF
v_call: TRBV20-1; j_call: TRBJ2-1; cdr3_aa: CSARFYNEQFF
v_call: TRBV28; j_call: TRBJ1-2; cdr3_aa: CASTPPGTNYGYTF
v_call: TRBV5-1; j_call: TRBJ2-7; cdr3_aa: CASSFASGSYEQYF
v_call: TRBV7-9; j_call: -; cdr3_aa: CASSLPARTGHLSYEQYF
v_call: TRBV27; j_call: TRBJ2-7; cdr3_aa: CASSLYGGGLNEQYF
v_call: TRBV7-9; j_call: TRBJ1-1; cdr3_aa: CASSLGGSETFEAFF
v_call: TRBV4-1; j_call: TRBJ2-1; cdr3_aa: CASSQSSYNEQFF
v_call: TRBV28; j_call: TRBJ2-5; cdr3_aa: CASYRTGGDETQYF
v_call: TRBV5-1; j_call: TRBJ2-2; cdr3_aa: CASSYLLYGQITGELFF
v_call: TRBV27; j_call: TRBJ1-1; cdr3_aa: CASSLGSGVEAFF
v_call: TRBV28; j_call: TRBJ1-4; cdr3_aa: CASYRVWDEKLFF
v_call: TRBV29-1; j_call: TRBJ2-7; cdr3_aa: CSVEVSSASSYEQYF
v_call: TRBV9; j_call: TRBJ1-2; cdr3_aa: CASSGLDRVGYGYTF
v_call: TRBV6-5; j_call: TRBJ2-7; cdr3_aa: CASSEGSSYEQYF
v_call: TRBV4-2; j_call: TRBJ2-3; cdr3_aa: CASSQELFWGGPSTDTQYF
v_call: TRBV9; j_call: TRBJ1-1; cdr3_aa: CASSRTGLRTNTEAFF
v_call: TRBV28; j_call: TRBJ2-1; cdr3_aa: CASSLVSIGSYNEQFF
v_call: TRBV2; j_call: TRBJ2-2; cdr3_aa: CASSEEANTGELFF
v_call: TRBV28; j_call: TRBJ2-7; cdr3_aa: CASSSVYAGQYF
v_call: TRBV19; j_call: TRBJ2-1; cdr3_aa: CATEASWTSGGGSYNEQFF
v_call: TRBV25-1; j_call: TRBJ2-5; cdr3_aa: CASGSKVGETQYF
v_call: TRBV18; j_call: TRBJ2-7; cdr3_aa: CASSDSYEQYF
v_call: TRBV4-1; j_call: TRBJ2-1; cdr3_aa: CASSQGRASYNEQFF
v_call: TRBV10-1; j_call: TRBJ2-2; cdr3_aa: CASSPGTSSGELFF
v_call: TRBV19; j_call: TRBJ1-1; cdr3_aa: CASSIESGREAFF
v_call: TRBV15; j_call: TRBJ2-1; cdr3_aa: CATSKQLAANNEQFF
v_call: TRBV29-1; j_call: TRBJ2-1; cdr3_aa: CSARTNSYNEQFF